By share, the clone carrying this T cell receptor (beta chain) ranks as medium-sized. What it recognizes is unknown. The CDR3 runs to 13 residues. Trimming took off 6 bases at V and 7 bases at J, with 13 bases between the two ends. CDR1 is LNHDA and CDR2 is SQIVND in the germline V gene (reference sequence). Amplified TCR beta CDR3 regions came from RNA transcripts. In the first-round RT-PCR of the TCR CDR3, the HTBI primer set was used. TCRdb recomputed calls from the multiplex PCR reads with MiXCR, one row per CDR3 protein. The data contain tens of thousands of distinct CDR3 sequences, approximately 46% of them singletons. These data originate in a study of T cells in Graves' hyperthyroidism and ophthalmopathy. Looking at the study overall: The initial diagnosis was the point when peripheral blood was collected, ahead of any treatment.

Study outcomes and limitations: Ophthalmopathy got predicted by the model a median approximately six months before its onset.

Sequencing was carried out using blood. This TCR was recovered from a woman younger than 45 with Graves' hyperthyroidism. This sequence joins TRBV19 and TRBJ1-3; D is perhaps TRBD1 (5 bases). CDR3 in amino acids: CASSPGPRNTIYF. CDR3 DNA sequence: TGTGCCAGTAGCCCGGGGCCAAGGAACACCATATATTTT.